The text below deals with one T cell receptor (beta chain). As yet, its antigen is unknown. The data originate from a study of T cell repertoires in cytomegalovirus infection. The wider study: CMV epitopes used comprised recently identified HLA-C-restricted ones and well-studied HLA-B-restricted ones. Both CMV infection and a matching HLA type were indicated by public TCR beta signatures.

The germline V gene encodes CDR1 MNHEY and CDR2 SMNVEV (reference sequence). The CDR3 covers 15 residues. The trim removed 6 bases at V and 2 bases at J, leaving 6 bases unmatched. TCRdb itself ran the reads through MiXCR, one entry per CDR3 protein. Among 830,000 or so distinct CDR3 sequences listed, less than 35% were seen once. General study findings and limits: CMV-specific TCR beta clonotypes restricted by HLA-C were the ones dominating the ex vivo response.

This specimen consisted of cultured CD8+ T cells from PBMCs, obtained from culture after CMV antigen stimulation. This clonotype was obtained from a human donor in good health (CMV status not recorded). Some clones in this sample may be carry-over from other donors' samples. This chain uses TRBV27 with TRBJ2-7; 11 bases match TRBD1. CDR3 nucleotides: TGTGCCAGCAGCAAGGGACAGGGGGGTCCCTACGAGCAGTACTTC. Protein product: CASSKGQGGPYEQYF.